What follows describes a single T cell receptor (beta chain). This clonotype was seen only a few times. No antigen is known for it. The input lacks base qualities; no much larger clone sits a single base away. The data belong to a study of response to subunit inactivated influenza vaccine listed by TCRdb under 2018. The study in broad terms: Deep quantitative T cell receptor repertoire profiling was used in the study to track responses to a trivalent subunit inactivated influenza vaccine.

General conclusions and limits of the study: It was suggested by the authors that each seasonal influenza vaccination may recruit only a limited number of new T cells.

Library construction relied on RT-PCR. TCRdb records Illumina HiSeq 2500 as the sequencer. TCRdb reran the public reads through fastp at Q25 and MiXCR, keeping productive beta chains. All rows with the same CDR3 protein become a single entry with the most common DNA and genes. A total of 650,000 to 800,000 distinct CDR3 sequences appear in this sample, 18% of them only once. The top ten clones comprise about a tenth of the sample. Its CDR3 holds 16 amino acids, cysteine through phenylalanine. Just the 48-base CDR3 DNA is kept, in frame starting at base 1. V is cut back by 6 bases and J by 5 bases, with 9 bases in the junction unmatched. The germline V gene (reference sequence) specifies DFQATT as CDR1 and SNEGSKA as CDR2.

This TCR was sampled from a man aged 50 to 60 who received an inactivated influenza vaccine. Donor details come from another sample of the same person, matched by shared clones. The starting material was PBMCs from blood, obtained about 5 days after vaccination. The rearranged segments are TRBV20-1 and TRBJ2-5, and 16 bases in between align with TRBD2. The CDR3 loop reads CSAVGTSGGARETQYF. Here is the DNA: TGCAGTGCCGTCGGGACTAGCGGGGGGGCCCGGGAGACCCAGTACTTC.